This TCR beta chain was sequenced for a study of beta chain features in type 1 diabetes. The germline CDR1 and CDR2 sequences are SQVTM and ANQGSEA. The J segment lost 8 bases and the V segment lost 0 bases, leaving 10 bases of the junction unmatched. The CDR3 covers 15 residues. Study-wide points: Significant though moderate, a shortening of TCRB CDR3s appeared in all four CD4+ subsets of Type 1 diabetes patients.

Reverse transcription of all isolated RNA meant that expressed TCRB transcripts were sequenced. Clones were sequenced by immunoSEQ multiplex PCR, and TCRdb holds only the in-frame ones, with some missing. Of around 140,000 clones listed, around 8.8% are singletons. This clone was counted a few times. Its antigen remains unknown. The sample comprised central memory CD4+ T cells from blood. V usage is TRBV29-1 and J usage is TRBJ2-3; 8 bases align to TRBD2. The source is a man under 40 with type 1 diabetes. CDR3 nucleotides: TGCAGCGTTGAAGAGGACGGACTAGCTGCAGGTACGCAGTATTTT. It translates to CSVEEDGLAAGTQYF.